This TCR beta chain comes out of a study of T cell responses to AZD1222 COVID-19 vaccine. The table came from immunoSEQ multiplex PCR; TCRdb's copy has only in-frame clones and leaves some out. Here the sample spans 85,000 to 130,000 clones, 80% to 95% being singletons. Germline-derived CDR1 and CDR2 are SGDLS and YYNGEE. The CDR3 length is 15 residues. V was cut by 2 bases and J by 6 bases, with 17 bases left in between. Pooling of second doses given at about 4 or about 12 weeks was done. The rearrangement links TRBV9 to TRBJ1-2; TRBD1 might be the D (6 bases). The clonotype originates from an adult who received the AZD1222 COVID-19 vaccine. Sequencing was performed on peripheral blood, taken 28 days after the second AZD1222 dose. CDR3 nucleotide sequence: TGTGCCAGCAGCGTCCAGTGGGGGGGCTTGGATGGCTACACCTTC. Its protein product is CASSVQWGGLDGYTF.